This T cell receptor (beta chain) comes out of a study of T cells in localized non-small cell lung cancer. Broader study findings: Among blood samples, higher T cell density accompanied longer overall survival. Adjacent uninvolved lung had the highest clonality, suggesting focused antigen responses. In adjacent lung appeared a median around 54 of the top 100 tumor clones. Heterogeneity is still possible, as just one tumor region was sequenced.

Generated by immunoSEQ multiplex PCR, the TCRdb table keeps only in-frame clones and is missing some. The sample consists of 55,000 to 80,000 clones, 84% of them appearing once. Between the trimmed V and J ends, which lost 0 bases and 6 bases, there was a span of 7 bases. Germline CDR1 is SGHRS and CDR2 is YFSETQ. The CDR3 consists of 14 residues. With respect to this clone: Its cognate antigen is unknown.

J is TRBJ1-6 and V is TRBV5-1, with D perhaps TRBD1 (5 bases). The receptor comes from a female donor older than 55 with stage I lung adenocarcinoma. The sample in question was peripheral blood, obtained before any cancer treatment. CDR3 region: CASSLGDSNSPLHF. CDR3 DNA: TGCGCCAGCAGCTTGGGGGACTCTAATTCACCCCTCCACTTT.